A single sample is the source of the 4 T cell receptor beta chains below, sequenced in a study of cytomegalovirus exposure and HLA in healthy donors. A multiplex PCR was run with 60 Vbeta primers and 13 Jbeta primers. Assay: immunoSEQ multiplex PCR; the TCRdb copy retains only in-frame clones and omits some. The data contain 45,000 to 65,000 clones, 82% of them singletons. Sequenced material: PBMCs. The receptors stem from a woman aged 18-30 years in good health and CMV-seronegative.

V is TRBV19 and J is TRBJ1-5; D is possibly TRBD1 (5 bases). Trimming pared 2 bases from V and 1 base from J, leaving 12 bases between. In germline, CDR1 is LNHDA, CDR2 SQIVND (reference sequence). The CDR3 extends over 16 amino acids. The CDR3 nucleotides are TGTGCCAGTAGTATAAGGGAGGGGCTGAGCAATCAGCCCCAGCATTTT. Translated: CASSIREGLSNQPQHF.

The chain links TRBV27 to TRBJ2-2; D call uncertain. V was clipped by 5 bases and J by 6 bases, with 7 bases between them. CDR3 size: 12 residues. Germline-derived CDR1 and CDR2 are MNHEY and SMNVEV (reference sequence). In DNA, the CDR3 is TGTGCCAGCAGTCTGACTTCCGGGGAGCTGTTTTTT. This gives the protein CASSLTSGELFF.

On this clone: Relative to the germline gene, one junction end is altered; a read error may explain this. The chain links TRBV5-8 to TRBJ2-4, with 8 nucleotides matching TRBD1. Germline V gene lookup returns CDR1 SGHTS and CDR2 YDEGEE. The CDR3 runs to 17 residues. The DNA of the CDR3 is TGTGCCAGCAGATCAGACGACAGGGGAGAAGCCAAAAACAGTCAGTACTTC. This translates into CASRSDDRGEAKNSQYF.

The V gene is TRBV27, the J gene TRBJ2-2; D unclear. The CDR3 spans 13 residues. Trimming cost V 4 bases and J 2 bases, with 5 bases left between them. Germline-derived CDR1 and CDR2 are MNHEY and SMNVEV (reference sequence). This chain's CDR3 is CASSSLNTGELFF. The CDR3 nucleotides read TGTGCCAGCAGTTCGTTAAACACCGGGGAGCTGTTTTTT.